Listed here are 11 T cell receptor beta chains from one sample, sequenced in a study of blood T cell repertoires in COVID-19. The assay was immunoSEQ multiplex PCR, and TCRdb's table has in-frame clones only and misses some. The data contain approximately 260,000 clones, about 90% of them singletons. Source material: peripheral blood. Receptor source: a woman in her forties with acute or convalescent COVID-19.

Regarding this clone: The junction departs from the called germline gene at one end, perhaps through a read error. Additional DNA sequences in this sample encode the identical CDR3. The V and J genes are TRBV4-1 and TRBJ2-4; possibly TRBD2 for D (6 bases). The CDR3 totals 13 residues. In germline, CDR1 is MGHRA, CDR2 YSYEKL. CDR3 in DNA: TGCGCCAGCAGCCAGGCCCCTGGAGGGGCTTCGGACTTC. The encoded protein is CASSQAPGGASDF.

The rearrangement links TRBV7-2 to TRBJ1-5; no clear D gene. The CDR3 has 15 residues. CDR1 and CDR2 from the germline V gene are SGHTA and FQGNSA. With 1 base removed from V and 2 bases from J, the gap between germline ends came to 9 bases. The DNA for the CDR3 is TGTGCCAGCAGCTTAGATTCCAAGCGCAATCAGCCCCAGCATTTT. This translates into CASSLDSKRNQPQHF.

The rearrangement uses TRBV19 and TRBJ1-5; D is unclear. The CDR3 is made up of 18 amino acids. V shed 5 bases and J shed 3 bases, with 23 bases lying between them. CDR1 and CDR2 from the germline V gene are LNHDA and SQIVND (reference sequence). The CDR3 protein is CASSYPPAQEDNNQPQHF. The DNA for the CDR3 is TGTGCCAGTAGTTACCCTCCGGCCCAGGAGGATAACAATCAGCCCCAGCATTTT.

As concerns this clone: The conserved phenylalanine or tryptophan is not found at the CDR3 terminus, so this likely reflects a read error. It is unclear where the CDR3 begins or ends on the DNA, so no DNA is shown, and the CDR3 is as TCRdb lists it. J is TRBJ1-2 and V is TRBV16; the D segment call TRBD1 is taken from the table without a DNA check. The CDR3 spans 13 amino acids, including both terminal residues. In germline, CDR1 is KGHSY, CDR2 FQNENV. The CDR3 here is CASSQSRQGDPSV.

The chain carries TRBV6-5 and TRBJ1-1; D perhaps matches TRBD1 (5 bases). The CDR3 consists of 13 residues. The germline V gene encodes CDR1 MNHEY and CDR2 SVGAGI. V shed 2 bases and J shed 6 bases, with 10 bases lying between them. CDR3 in DNA: TGTGCCAGCAGTTACGGAACAGGACCTGAAGCTTTCTTT. Translation: CASSYGTGPEAFF.

The chain links TRBV9 to TRBJ2-1, with D perhaps matching TRBD2 (7 bases). The CDR3 has 15 amino acids. CDR1 is SGDLS, CDR2 YYNGEE, per germline. With 0 bases removed from V and 3 bases from J, the gap between germline ends came to 10 bases. CDR3 sequence reads: CASSVGGGHYNEQFF. As DNA, the CDR3 is TGTGCCAGCAGCGTAGGCGGGGGACACTACAATGAGCAGTTCTTC. Combining the CDR3 with reference TRBV9 and TRBJ2-1 gives the whole variable domain DSGVTQTPKHLITATGQRVTLRCSPRSGDLSVYWYQQSLDQGLQFLIQYYNGEERAKGNILERFSAQQFPDLHSELNLSSLELGDSALYFCASSVGGGHYNEQFFGPGTRLTVL.

CDR3 loop: CASSERGVGTYSNQPQHF. The CDR3 DNA is TGTGCCAGCAGTGAAAGAGGGGTAGGGACTTATAGCAATCAGCCCCAGCATTTT. The chain employs TRBV6-1 and TRBJ1-5; weak D call: TRBD1 (5 bases). The CDR3 is made up of 18 amino acids. V lost 2 bases and J 0 bases, leaving 17 bases between the germline ends. Per germline, CDR1 MNHNS and CDR2 SASEGT.

The J gene is TRBJ1-5, the V gene TRBV2; 10 bases match TRBD1. V was pared by 2 bases and J by 6 bases, with 4 bases of the junction left unmatched. This CDR3 is 15 amino acids long. Germline V gives CDR1 SNHLY, CDR2 FYNNEI. The CDR3 DNA is TGTGCCAGCAGTGAACGACAGGGGGCCTTTCAGCCCCAGCATTTT. Translation: CASSERQGAFQPQHF. The whole variable domain, remainder taken from reference TRBV2 and TRBJ1-5, is EPEVTQTPSHQVTQMGQEVILRCVPISNHLYFYWYRQILGQKVEFLVSFYNNEISEKSEIFDDQFSVERPDGSNFTLKIRSTKLEDSAMYFCASSERQGAFQPQHFGDGTRLSIL.

This clone was seen once. The chain has TRBV9 and TRBJ2-1; TRBD1 aligns across 7 bases. The CDR3 has 15 amino acids. Trimming took 4 bases from V and 7 from J; bases not matched to a gene: 11. Germline V gives CDR1 SGDLS, CDR2 YYNGEE. The CDR3 is CASSLGGSNLNEQFF. As DNA, the CDR3 is TGTGCCAGCAGCCTAGGGGGCTCTAACTTAAATGAGCAGTTCTTC.

The chain couples TRBV7-2 to TRBJ1-2; D call uncertain. Germline CDR1 and CDR2: SGHTA and FQGNSA. The CDR3 extends over 13 amino acids. Deletions cut 2 bases from V and 2 bases from J, with 6 bases between. The CDR3 loop reads CASSLTVNYGYTF. DNA for the CDR3: TGTGCCAGCAGCTTAACGGTAAACTATGGCTACACCTTC.

This rearrangement joins TRBV3-1 (or the pseudogene TRBV3-2) to TRBJ2-3, with TRBD2 identical over 7 bases. CDR3 length: 15 amino acids. The germline gives CDR1 LGHDT, CDR2 YNNKEL (reference sequence). The ends lost 3 bases at V and 4 bases at J; junction bases unmatched: 7. Here the CDR3 reads CASSQTTSRADTQYF. In DNA form, the CDR3 reads TGTGCCAGCAGCCAGACGACTAGCCGCGCAGATACGCAGTATTTT.